This T cell receptor (beta chain) was observed in a study of blood T cell repertoires in COVID-19. Study background: Material from acute and convalescent COVID-19 was sourced from the United States, Italy and Spain.

The V gene's germline CDR1 is SGDLS and CDR2 YYNGEE. The junction had 5 bases not matched to a gene; V was cut back by 4 bases and J by 2 bases. The CDR3 is made up of 14 amino acids. In the original analysis: Reference gene primers were amplified, and this amplification served to estimate nucleated cell counts. Produced via immunoSEQ multiplex PCR; TCRdb's table is partial and in-frame only. V, J and clone size derive from that table, while D and trimming were established from the DNA sequence. The sample holds about 150,000 clones; 85% are singletons and the top ten take 6.2%. The V and J genes are TRBV9 and TRBJ2-7, with 8 bases lining up with TRBD2. The source material was PBMCs or T cells enriched from blood (not recorded which). This receptor was obtained from a woman aged 40 to 50 who had recovered from COVID-19. The CDR3 sequence: CASSPGGVAYEQYF. In nucleotides, the CDR3 is TGTGCCAGCAGCCCGGGGGGGGTGGCCTACGAGCAGTACTTC.